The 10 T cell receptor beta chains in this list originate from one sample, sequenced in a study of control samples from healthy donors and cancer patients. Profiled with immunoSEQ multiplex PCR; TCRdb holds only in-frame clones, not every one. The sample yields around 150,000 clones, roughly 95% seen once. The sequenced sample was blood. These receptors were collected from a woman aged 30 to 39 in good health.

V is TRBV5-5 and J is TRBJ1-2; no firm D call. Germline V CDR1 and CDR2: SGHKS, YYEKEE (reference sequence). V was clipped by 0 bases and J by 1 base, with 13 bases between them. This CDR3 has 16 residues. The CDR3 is CASSLDSHTFNYGYTF. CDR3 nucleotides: TGTGCCAGCAGCTTGGACAGTCATACCTTTAACTATGGCTACACCTTC. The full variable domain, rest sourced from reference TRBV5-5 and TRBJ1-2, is DAGVTQSPTHLIKTRGQQVTLRCSPISGHKSVSWYQQVLGQGPQFIFQYYEKEERGRGNFPDRFSARQFPNYSSELNVNALLLGDSALYLCASSLDSHTFNYGYTFGSGTRLTVV.

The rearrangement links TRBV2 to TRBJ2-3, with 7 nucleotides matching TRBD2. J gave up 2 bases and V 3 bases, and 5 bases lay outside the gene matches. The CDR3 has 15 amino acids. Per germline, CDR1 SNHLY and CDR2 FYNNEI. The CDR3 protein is CASSEASGFTDTQYF. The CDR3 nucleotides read TGTGCCAGCAGTGAGGCTAGCGGATTCACAGATACGCAGTATTTT.

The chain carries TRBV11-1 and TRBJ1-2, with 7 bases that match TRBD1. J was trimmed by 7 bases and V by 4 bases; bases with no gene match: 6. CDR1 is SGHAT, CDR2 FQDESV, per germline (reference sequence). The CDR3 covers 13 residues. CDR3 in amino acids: CASSYGTVGGYTF. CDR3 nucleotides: TGTGCCAGCAGCTACGGGACAGTGGGTGGCTACACCTTC. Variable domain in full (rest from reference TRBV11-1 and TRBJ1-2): EAEVAQSPRYKITEKSQAVAFWCDPISGHATLYWYRQILGQGPELLVQFQDESVVDDSQLPKDRFSAERLKGVDSTLKIQPAELGDSAMYLCASSYGTVGGYTFGSGTRLTVV.

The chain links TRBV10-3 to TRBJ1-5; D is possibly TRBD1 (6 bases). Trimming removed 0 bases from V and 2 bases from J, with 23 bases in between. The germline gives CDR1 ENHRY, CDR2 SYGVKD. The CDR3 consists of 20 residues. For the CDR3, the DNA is TGTGCCATCAGTGAGTCTTCTACAGGGTCCCTTTCCCAAGGCAATCAGCCCCAGCATTTT. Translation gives CAISESSTGSLSQGNQPQHF.

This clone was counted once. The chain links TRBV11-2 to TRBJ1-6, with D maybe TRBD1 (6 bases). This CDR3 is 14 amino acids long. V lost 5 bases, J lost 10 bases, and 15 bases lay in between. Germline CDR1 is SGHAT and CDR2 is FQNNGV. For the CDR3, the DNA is TGTGCCAGCAGCGTTATGGGTGGGGGCTCACCCCTCCACTTT. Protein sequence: CASSVMGGGSPLHF.

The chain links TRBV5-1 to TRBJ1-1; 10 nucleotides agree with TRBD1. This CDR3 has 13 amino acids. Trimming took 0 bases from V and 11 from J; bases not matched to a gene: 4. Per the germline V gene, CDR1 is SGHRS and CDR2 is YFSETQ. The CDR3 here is CASSLGPDRGAFF. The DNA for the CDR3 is TGCGCCAGCAGCTTGGGGCCGGACAGGGGGGCTTTCTTT.

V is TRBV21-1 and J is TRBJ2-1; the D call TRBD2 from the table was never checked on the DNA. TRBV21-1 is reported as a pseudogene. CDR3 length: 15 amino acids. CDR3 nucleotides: TGTGCCAGCAGCCGTAAAGGAGGGGCCTACAATGAGCAGTTCTTC. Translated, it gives CASSRKGGAYNEQFF.

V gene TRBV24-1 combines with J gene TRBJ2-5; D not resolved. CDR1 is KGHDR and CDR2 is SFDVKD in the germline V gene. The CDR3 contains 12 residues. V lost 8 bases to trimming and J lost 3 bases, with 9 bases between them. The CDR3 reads CATTDGKETQYF. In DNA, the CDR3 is TGTGCCACCACCGACGGAAAAGAGACCCAGTACTTC.

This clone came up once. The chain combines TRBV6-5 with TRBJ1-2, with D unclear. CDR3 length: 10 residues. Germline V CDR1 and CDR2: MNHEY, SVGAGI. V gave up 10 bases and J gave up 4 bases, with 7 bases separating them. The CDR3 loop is CATHSYGYTF. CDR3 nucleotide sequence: TGTGCCACCCACTCCTATGGCTACACCTTC.

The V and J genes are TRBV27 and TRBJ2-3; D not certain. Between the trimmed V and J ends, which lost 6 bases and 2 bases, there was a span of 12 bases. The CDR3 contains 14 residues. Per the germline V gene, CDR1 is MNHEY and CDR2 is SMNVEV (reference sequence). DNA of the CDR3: TGTGCCAGCAGACAGAAAAGTCCCACAGATACGCAGTATTTT. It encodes CASRQKSPTDTQYF.